One TCR beta chain is described in this entry. What it binds is not known. This specimen belongs to a study of CD8 T cells in ankylosing spondylitis. General study results and limits: Among TCR beta sequences, a motif of 7 to 9 highly homologous variants appeared characteristic of ankylosing spondylitis blood.

TCRdb redid the calling of the 5' RACE reads with MiXCR, one entry per CDR3 protein. The sample yields 290,000 or so distinct CDR3 sequences, roughly 20% seen once. The length of the CDR3 is 18 residues. Germline V gene sequence: CDR1 WNHNN, CDR2 SYGVQD (reference sequence). Deletions cut 1 base from V and 3 bases from J, with 18 bases between. This TCR was sampled from a female donor with ankylosing spondylitis or in good health (not recorded which). Source material: blood, either unsorted or a sorted T cell fraction (not recorded which). This chain links TRBV10-1 with TRBJ2-2, with a weak D call TRBD1 (5 bases). The CDR3 bases are TGCGCCAGCAGTGAGTTGGTACTGACAGTACCCGACACCGGGGAGCTGTTTTTT. It encodes CASSELVLTVPDTGELFF.